This T cell receptor (beta chain) was retrieved from a study of breast tumors, draining lymph nodes, adjacent tissues. Broader study findings: Compared with lymph nodes, tumors were less diverse; compared with nontumor tissue, more.

The sample holds many counts of this clonotype. The antigen remains undetermined. Breast cancer patients provided tissue from their axillary draining lymph nodes. TCRdb itself ran the multiplex PCR reads through MiXCR, one entry per CDR3 protein. The sample holds 150,000 to 200,000 distinct CDR3 sequences, about 33% seen once. The CDR3 is 14 amino acids. V was clipped by 0 bases and J by 5 bases; unmatched bases: 2. The V and J genes are TRBV12-3 or TRBV12-4 and TRBJ2-5, with 8 bases fitting TRBD1. Sequenced: axillary lymph node tissue. The receptor was isolated from a female donor with breast cancer. Some clones in this sample may be carry-over from other donors' samples. The CDR3, as DNA: TGTGCCAGCAGTTTAGCGACAGGGGTTGAGACCCAGTACTTC. It translates to CASSLATGVETQYF.